This TCR beta chain was observed in a study of cytomegalovirus exposure and HLA in healthy donors. The study's findings and limits: The study dropped some indistinguishable V segments, TRBV6-2 and TRBV6-3 among them.

Comment on this clone: What it binds is not known.

Germline CDR1 MGHRA, CDR2 YSYEKL. Trimming removed 1 base at V and 0 bases at J, with 7 bases between. The CDR3 runs 14 residues. With 60 Vbeta and 13 Jbeta primers, the PCR was carried out. Here immunoSEQ multiplex PCR was the method, and the copy in TCRdb shows in-frame clones only, minus some. The table has tens of thousands of clones, more than 70% seen once. The rearrangement links TRBV4-1 to TRBJ2-7; tentative D call: TRBD2 (5 bases). This clonotype was sampled from a male donor in good health and CMV-seropositive. The material sequenced was PBMCs. The CDR3 loop reads CASSQALGSYEQYF. CDR3 bases: TGCGCCAGCAGCCAAGCACTAGGCTCCTACGAGCAGTACTTC.